This T cell receptor (beta chain) derives from a study of somatic mutations in cytotoxic T cells in rheumatoid arthritis. Study conclusions and caveats: With advancing age, CD8+ clonality climbed in rheumatoid arthritis patients but did not rise in healthy controls. The authors did not adjust the slight TRBV07 underrepresentation in rheumatoid arthritis patients for multiple comparisons. Clonality measured in CD8+ T cells did not differ significantly between rheumatoid arthritis patients and age-matched healthy controls.

Generated by immunoSEQ multiplex PCR, the TCRdb table keeps only in-frame clones and is missing some. This table has about 19,000 clones, 81% appearing once. A word on this clone: Its antigen is as yet unknown.

Germline lookup yields CDR1 MNHEY and CDR2 SMNVEV (reference sequence). The V gene lost 0 bases and the J gene lost 0 bases, with 9 bases spanning the gap. The CDR3 runs to 16 residues. This TCR was recovered from an adult with rheumatoid arthritis. The chain recombines TRBV27 with TRBJ1-3; no clear D. The sequenced sample was CD8+ T cells sorted from blood. CDR3 DNA: TGTGCCAGCAGTTTATCTGACCCCGGCTCTGGAAACACCATATATTTT. Translating it yields CASSLSDPGSGNTIYF.